This TCR beta chain comes out of a study of graft-versus-host responses after intestinal transplantation. Overall study results and limits: Declines in HvG clones occurring early post-transplant were associated with peak circulating GvH clone levels.

In the case of this clone: What it recognizes is unknown.

Germline V CDR1 and CDR2: SGHTA, FQGNSA. The CDR3 is 16 residues long. Trimming left V 6 bases short and J 3 bases short, with 19 bases between. Clones were read by immunoSEQ multiplex PCR, and TCRdb kept only the in-frame ones, dropping some. This table has tens of thousands of clones, roughly nine tenths appearing once. The sequencing here drew on PBMCs, taken about 63 days after intestinal transplantation. The chain employs TRBV7-2 and TRBJ2-3, with TRBD2 as a possible D gene (6 bases). The sequence derives from a human patient who received an intestinal transplant, so some T cells may come from the graft donor. CDR3 coding DNA: TGTGCCAGCAGGGAAACGGGGGAAAGAAGAACAGATACGCAGTATTTT. Translating it yields CASRETGERRTDTQYF.